The entry that follows covers one T cell receptor beta chain sequence. Patients in Seattle were enrolled during active infection, then followed longitudinally. These data come from a study of blood T cell repertoires in COVID-19. Study at large: There were acute and convalescent COVID-19 samples, and they came from the United States, Italy and Spain. The analysed material was cDNA or gDNA that came from T cells, B-cell-depleted T cells, or PBMCs.

Method: immunoSEQ multiplex PCR; TCRdb's copy keeps in-frame clones and lacks some. Among 150,000 to 200,000 clones listed, around nine tenths were seen once. Sequenced sample: peripheral blood. The receptor comes from a woman between 70 and 85 years old with COVID-19, enrolled during active disease.

In DNA, the CDR3 is TGCGCCAGCAGCTTGGGCGGGGGAACCACAGATACGCAGTATTTT. Its translation is CASSLGGGTTDTQYF. The chain couples TRBV5-1 to TRBJ2-3, with 7 positions matching TRBD2. There are 15 residues in the CDR3. J gave up 2 bases and V 0 bases, and 3 bases lay outside the gene matches. Germline V gene lookup returns CDR1 SGHRS and CDR2 YFSETQ.